This T cell receptor beta chain was found in a study of blood T cell repertoires in COVID-19 (dated by TCRdb to the early 2020s). Concerning the study at large: The collaborator samples originated in the United States, Italy and Spain and spanned the acute and convalescent phases of COVID-19. The samples were drawn from the first 160 participants of the ongoing ImmuneRACE study and from 950 to 1,500 subjects provided by 6 global collaborators. Deeply sampled blood TCRbeta repertoires from subjects exposed to, actively infected with, or recovered from COVID-19 were included in the dataset. Sample metadata almost always included a de-identified subject ID, COVID-19 status, age in years and sex. The repertoires were released in a freely available public database intended as a resource for research on the immune response to SARS-CoV-2. The material from the prospective study consisted of cDNA or gDNA derived from T cells, B-cell-depleted T cells, or PBMCs. HLA class I and class II types, where available, came from metadata supplied by the sample provider rather than from assay-based typing.

The immunoSEQ Assay, a bias-controlled multiplex PCR, was used to amplify TCRbeta CDR3 regions from genomic DNA. On the authors' methods: The number of nucleated cells in each sample was estimated by amplification of reference gene primers within the assay. Sequence reads were collapsed and filtered to measure the absolute abundance of every unique TCRbeta CDR3 rearrangement. For each sample, productive Simpson clonality was calculated as the square root of Simpson's diversity index across productive rearrangements. Entries here come from immuneACCESS through TCRdb and include only in-frame sequences with V and J called. Some clones fail to appear in such tables; in the studies checked, an unresolved V gene covers under half of the shortfall, and the cause of the remainder is unknown. V, J and clone size reflect that table, while D and trimming were determined from the DNA. The sample has 200,000 to 250,000 clones on record, almost 85% of them singletons. The top ten hold 9.1% of the sample.

Participants in the prospective study were aged about 18 to 95 years, lived in more than 20 United States geographic areas, and enrolled through a virtual design. In the prospective study, cohorts were assigned on the basis of participant-reported clinical history obtained from a screening survey and a study questionnaire. In the prospective study, whole blood, serum and a nasopharyngeal or oropharyngeal swab were collected from each participant by mobile phlebotomists. Over a roughly 2-month period, participants in the prospective study had the option of providing additional blood draws and questionnaires. Prospective study blood samples were shipped either frozen or at room temperature before DNA extraction. Details on this clone: Its antigen is currently not known. Within one base of it there is no much larger clone, and no base qualities were kept.

The CDR3 contains 15 residues, cysteine and phenylalanine counted. Only the CDR3 portion is preserved as DNA: 45 bases, with reading frame beginning at the first base. For this chain, trimming is 0 bases at the V end and 5 bases at the J end, and the number of junction bases without a gene match is 6. General findings and caveats noted by the study authors: The amount of clinical and demographic metadata varied by source and participant and was provided uncurated.

Specimen: PBMCs or T cells enriched from blood (not recorded which). Recombination linked TRBV5-3 to TRBJ1-1, and 8 bases in between align with TRBD1. TRBV5-3 carries the ORF label, with uncertain function. The receptor comes from a woman between 50 and 59 years old with acute COVID-19. The sequenced DNA: TGTGCCAGAAGCTTGGACTTCACAGGGGGAACTGAAGCTTTCTTT. Translated, this gives CARSLDFTGGTEAFF.